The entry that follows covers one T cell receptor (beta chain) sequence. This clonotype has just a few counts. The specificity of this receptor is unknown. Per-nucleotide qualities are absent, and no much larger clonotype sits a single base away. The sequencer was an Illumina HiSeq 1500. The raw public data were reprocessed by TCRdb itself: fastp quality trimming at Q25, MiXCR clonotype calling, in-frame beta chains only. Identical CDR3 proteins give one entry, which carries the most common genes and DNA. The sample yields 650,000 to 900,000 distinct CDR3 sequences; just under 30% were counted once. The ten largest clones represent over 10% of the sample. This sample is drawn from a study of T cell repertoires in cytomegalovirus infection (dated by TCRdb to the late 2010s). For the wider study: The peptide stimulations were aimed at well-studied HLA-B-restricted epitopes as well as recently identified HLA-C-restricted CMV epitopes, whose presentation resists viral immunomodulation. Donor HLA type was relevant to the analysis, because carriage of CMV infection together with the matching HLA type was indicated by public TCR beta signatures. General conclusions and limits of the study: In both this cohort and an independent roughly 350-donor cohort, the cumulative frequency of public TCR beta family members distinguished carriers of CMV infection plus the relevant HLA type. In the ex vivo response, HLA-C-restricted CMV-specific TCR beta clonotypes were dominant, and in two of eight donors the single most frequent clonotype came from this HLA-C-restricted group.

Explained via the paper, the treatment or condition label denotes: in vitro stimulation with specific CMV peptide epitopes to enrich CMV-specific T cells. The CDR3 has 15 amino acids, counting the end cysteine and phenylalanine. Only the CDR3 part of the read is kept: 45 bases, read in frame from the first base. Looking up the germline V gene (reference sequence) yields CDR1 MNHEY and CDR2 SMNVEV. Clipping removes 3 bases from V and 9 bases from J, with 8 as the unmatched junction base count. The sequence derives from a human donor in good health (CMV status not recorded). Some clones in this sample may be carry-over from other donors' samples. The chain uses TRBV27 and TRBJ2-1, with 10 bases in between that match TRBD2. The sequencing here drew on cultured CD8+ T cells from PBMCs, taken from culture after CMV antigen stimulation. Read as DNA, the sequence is TGTGCCAGCAGTTTCGTAGAGCGGGGGGGGATTGAGCAGTTCTTC. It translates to CASSFVERGGIEQFF.